This T cell receptor beta chain derives from a study of T cells in Graves' hyperthyroidism and ophthalmopathy (dated by TCRdb to the late 2010s). In the study overall: Peripheral blood samples were taken at initial diagnosis, before any treatment was given. To identify distinguishing TCR V-J signatures, a discovery cohort of around 100 patients was used, comprising under 45 with Graves' ophthalmopathy and around 57 with stable Graves' hyperthyroidism. Prospective prediction of ophthalmopathy was tested in an independent validation cohort of approximately 19 hyperthyroidism patients and 17 patients who later progressed to ophthalmopathy. The 95 to 100 discovery patients were randomly divided into training and test sets at a 7:3 ratio. Thyroid tissue and blood T-cell repertoires from six Graves' hyperthyroidism patients were also compared in the study. After blood sampling, hyperthyroidism patients were treated with methimazole at a starting dose of 30 mg daily, and ophthalmopathy patients were treated with high-dose intravenous methylprednisolone. TCR Vbeta CDR3 sequencing of roughly 140 peripheral blood samples (over 40 ophthalmopathy, around 80 hyperthyroidism and approximately 17 progressor patients) is reported in the paper.

The TCR beta CDR3 regions were amplified from the RNA transcripts. The TCR CDR3 was subjected to a first round of RT-PCR using the HTBI primer set and the Qiagen OneStep RT-PCR kit. Libraries were constructed in a second round of multiplex PCR, after which size selection and purification were performed. The libraries were sequenced on an Illumina HiSeq2000 using paired-end 100 bp reads. As for the original processing: Raw data were processed with SOAPnuke, discarding reads with adapters, uncalled bases, mean Phred below 15, or no exact constant-primer or identifier match. High-quality paired reads were merged using COPE v1.2.5, and each unique nucleotide sequence was defined as a clonotype. MiTCR v1.1 was used to align the clonotypes against IMGT TRBV, TRBD and TRBJ reference segments. Analysis was restricted to V-J combinations with a frequency above 0.0001, which covered about 99% of repertoires. The TCS score was defined as the ratio of F50 (clonal expansion) to E x V (chaos), calculated using BLOSUM62-based TCRdist between CDR3 peptides within each V-J. Welch's t-statistics and random forest reduced 514 V-J features to 13, which were used in a naive Bayes classifier (R e1071). TCRdb trimmed public reads at Q25 via fastp, called clones via MiXCR and kept in-frame beta chains. Rows with a matching CDR3 protein are joined into one entry that keeps the most common DNA and genes. These V and J calls rely on TCRdb rather than the paper's analysis. For this sample there are 95,000 to 100,000 distinct CDR3 sequences; approximately 56% appear just once. The top ten clonotypes cover 25% to 30% of the sample.

This clonotype came up many times. Its antigen remains unidentified. No base quality values were provided; no much bigger clone lies one nucleotide off. What the authors observed across the whole study: During validation, the model predicted progression to ophthalmopathy a median of about 6.5 months ahead of onset, with almost 71% sensitivity and 72% to 80% specificity. Sample size was not statistically predetermined, and blinding of investigators to group allocation was not performed. Most expanded thyroid clonotypes (frequency above 0.001) were also detected in blood, a finding suggesting that blood repertoires may reflect thyroid immune responses. A model built on a 13 V-J signature distinguished ophthalmopathy from stable hyperthyroidism, reaching 85% to 90% sensitivity and about 81% specificity in cross-validation and 80%/75% in testing.

From the cysteine up to the phenylalanine, the CDR3 has a length of 14 residues. The retained sequence is limited to the CDR3, 42 bases, with the frame set at the first base. CDR1 and CDR2, looked up from the germline V gene (reference sequence), are LNHDA and SQIVND. The trim is 3 bases for V and 3 bases for J, with a gap of 11 bases between the germline ends. Stable Graves' hyperthyroidism was defined as the absence of progression to ophthalmopathy over 18 months of follow-up. Hyperthyroidism patients were aged 18 to 65 years and newly diagnosed, with disease duration of less than 2 months. The study excluded patients with uncontrolled infections, other autoimmune diseases, pregnancy or lactation. Diagnoses relied on clinical symptoms, serum thyroxine and TRAb, thyroid ultrasound and orbital computed tomography. PBMCs were isolated from about 10 ml of fresh peripheral blood by Ficoll-Paque density gradient centrifugation. Total RNA was extracted using Trizol reagent, and RNA quality was assessed on an Agilent 2100 Bioanalyzer.

The clonotype originates from a woman between 35 and 50 years old with Graves' hyperthyroidism. The V and J genes are TRBV19 and TRBJ1-1; TRBD1 might be the D gene, on 5 matching bases. The specimen sequenced was blood. The CDR3 here reads CASSIWGLDTEAFF. The base sequence is TGTGCCAGTAGTATCTGGGGCTTAGACACTGAAGCTTTCTTT. The CDR3, completed at both ends by the reference TRBV19 and TRBJ1-1 genes, gives the full variable domain DGGITQSPKYLFRKEGQNVTLSCEQNLNHDAMYWYRQDPGQGLRLIYYSQIVNDFQKGDIAEGYSVSREKKESFPLTVTSAQKNPTAFYLCASSIWGLDTEAFFGQGTRLTVV.